This TCR beta chain appears in the sequencing data of a study of shared clonotypes between healthy human individuals. Positively selected for CCR7, the CD45RO-negative cells used as naive CD8 cells excluded terminally differentiated effector memory CD45RA+ cells. Broader study findings: A generally larger estimated richness was seen in naive subsets than in memory subsets. Represented diversity (both genetic and exposure-history) was limited by the small number of donors.

About this clone: As yet, its antigen is unknown.

The CDR3 contains 16 residues. Trimming cost V 0 bases and J 0 bases, with 9 bases left between them. The germline V gene has CDR1 MNHEY and CDR2 SMNVEV (reference sequence). Original methodology: With immunoSEQ giving junction-only sequences and no quality scores, filtering differed. Sequencing used immunoSEQ multiplex PCR; TCRdb keeps in-frame clones, though not all of them. V, J and clone size are those of that table, while D and trimming were read from the DNA. The table records nearly 600,000 clones, roughly 96% of them present only once. The sequence derives from a woman in her twenties or thirties in good health. The sample taken for sequencing was naive CD8+ T cells sorted from blood. The chain recombines TRBV27 with TRBJ2-1; a possible D gene is TRBD1 (6 bases). CDR3 protein: CASSLSPGHSYNEQFF. The DNA of the CDR3 is TGTGCCAGCAGTTTATCACCGGGACACTCCTACAATGAGCAGTTCTTC.